This T cell receptor beta chain was captured in a study of blood T cell repertoires in COVID-19. Study-wide context: Donors in the United States, Italy and Spain gave samples during acute or convalescent COVID-19.

Clones were sequenced by immunoSEQ multiplex PCR, and TCRdb holds only the in-frame ones, with some missing. The sample consists of some 200,000 clones, around 90% of them appearing once. V lost 6 bases and J lost 7; bases outside the gene matches: 7. The CDR3 consists of 13 residues. Germline CDR1 is SNHLY and CDR2 is FYNNEI. This chain joins TRBV2 and TRBJ1-2; 8 nucleotides align to TRBD1. Sequencing was done on a sample of peripheral blood. This TCR derives from a man in his forties or fifties with active or convalescent COVID-19. The CDR3 here is CASRGQTGVGYTF. In DNA, the CDR3 is TGTGCCAGCAGAGGCCAGACAGGGGTTGGCTACACCTTC.